This T cell receptor beta chain was identified in a study of shared clonotypes between healthy human individuals. Germline-derived CDR1 and CDR2 are SGHAT and FQNNGV. This CDR3 region has 17 residues. V shed 2 bases and J shed 2 bases, with 16 bases lying between them. Sequencing used immunoSEQ multiplex PCR; TCRdb keeps in-frame clones, though not all of them. The sample contains around 2,000,000 clones, approximately 94% of which appear only once. Naive CD8 cells were CD45RO-negative, positively selected for CCR7, excluding terminally differentiated effector memory CD45RA+ cells. The chain carries TRBV11-2 and TRBJ2-1, with D perhaps matching TRBD2 (6 bases). The TCR sequence derives from a young man in good health. The specimen sequenced was naive CD8+ T cells sorted from blood. Here the CDR3 DNA reads TGTGCCAGCAGCTTATATCCAGCGGGTGACACCTACAATGAGCAGTTCTTC. Protein product: CASSLYPAGDTYNEQFF.